Each of the 32 T cell receptor beta chains below was sequenced from the same sample in a study of T cells after yellow fever vaccination. TCRdb re-derived calls from the 5' RACE reads in MiXCR, one entry per CDR3 protein. This table holds hundreds of thousands of distinct CDR3 sequences, around 20% found once. The sample here was PBMCs, taken before the yellow fever booster vaccination. These receptors were obtained from a man younger than 30 who received the YFV17D yellow fever vaccine.

The chain links TRBV7-2 to TRBJ2-5; 11 nucleotides align to TRBD2. This CDR3 comprises 16 residues. Trimming took 5 bases from V and 2 from J; bases not matched to a gene: 7. CDR1 is SGHTA, CDR2 FQGNSA, per germline. The CDR3, as DNA: TGTGCCAGCAGCCTTAGCGGGGGGGCGGGTCAAGAGACCCAGTACTTC. As protein: CASSLSGGAGQETQYF.

This clonotype has only a few counts. The rearrangement joins TRBV20-1 to TRBJ1-3; D may be TRBD1 (6 bases). CDR1 is DFQATT, CDR2 SNEGSKA, per germline (reference sequence). This CDR3 is built from 14 residues. V was clipped by 5 bases and J by 0 bases, with 11 bases between them. The DNA of the CDR3 is TGCAGTGCTGGACAGTCGAGCTCTGGAAACACCATATATTTT. Protein sequence: CSAGQSSSGNTIYF.

The chain joins TRBV27 to TRBJ2-1; unclear D gene. Germline V CDR1 and CDR2: MNHEY, SMNVEV (reference sequence). The CDR3 sequence is 14 residues long. Trimming took off 5 bases at V and 6 bases at J, with 14 bases between the two ends. The CDR3 region has the DNA TGTGCCAGCAGTCTGGACGTAGGGTTCAATGAGCAGTTCTTC. This translates into CASSLDVGFNEQFF.

In this sample, this clonotype turned up a few times. The rearrangement links TRBV7-8 to TRBJ1-6; D possibly corresponds to TRBD1 (5 bases). Between the trimmed V and J ends, which lost 2 bases and 8 bases, there was a span of 7 bases. Germline CDR1 is SGHVS and CDR2 is FQNEAQ. CDR3 length: 13 residues. The DNA of the CDR3 is TGTGCCAGCAGCTTATGGGGGGATTCACCCCTCCACTTT. This gives the protein CASSLWGDSPLHF.

The chain recombines TRBV6-2 or TRBV6-3 with TRBJ2-1, with TRBD1 identical over 7 bases. This CDR3 has 14 amino acids. J gave up 10 bases and V 2 bases, and 8 bases lay outside the gene matches. Looked up from germline, CDR1 is MNHEY and CDR2 is SVGEGT. The chain's CDR3 is CASSYPTGLGEQFF. The CDR3 bases are TGTGCCAGCAGTTACCCGACAGGGCTGGGGGAGCAGTTCTTC.

In its sample, this clonotype was seen many times. The chain joins TRBV4-1 to TRBJ1-1, with TRBD1 matching over 7 bases. Germline CDR1 is MGHRA and CDR2 is YSYEKL. V trimming: 4 bases; J trimming: 7 bases; junction bases outside the gene matches: 9. The CDR3 length is 14 residues. In DNA form, the CDR3 reads TGCGCCAGCAGCCCACGTCTCCGGGACAGTGAAGCTTTCTTT. It codes for CASSPRLRDSEAFF.

The chain couples TRBV6-5 to TRBJ2-1, with D perhaps TRBD2 (6 bases). The CDR3 length is 15 residues. Germline assignment: CDR1 MNHEY and CDR2 SVGAGI. V shed 4 bases and J shed 2 bases, with 12 bases lying between them. CDR3 region: CASSFEAGPYNEQFF. CDR3 nucleotide sequence: TGTGCCAGCAGTTTTGAGGCGGGACCCTACAATGAGCAGTTCTTC.

This clonotype occurred a few times. The V gene is TRBV6-5, the J gene TRBJ1-2; D remains unclear. The germline V gene has CDR1 MNHEY and CDR2 SVGAGI. The CDR3 totals 11 residues. V gave up 9 bases and J gave up 8 bases, with 13 bases separating them. The CDR3 loop reads CARPLIGGYTF. CDR3 bases: TGTGCCAGGCCCCTGATCGGAGGCTACACCTTC.

The chain couples TRBV7-6 to TRBJ1-3; TRBD1 might be the D (6 bases). The length of the CDR3 is 15 residues. Germline V CDR1 and CDR2: SGHVS, FNYEAQ. The ends were cut back, 4 bases at V and 3 bases at J, with 13 bases in the middle. Written as DNA, the CDR3 is TGTGCCAGCAGCTCACGGGGGGACAATGGAAACACCATATATTTT. Protein: CASSSRGDNGNTIYF.

The chain is built from TRBV29-1 and TRBJ2-5, with 9 bases aligning to TRBD1. The CDR3 loop spans 13 amino acids. J lost 3 bases, V lost 7 bases, and 6 bases had no gene match. Germline lookup yields CDR1 SQVTM and CDR2 ANQGSEA. The CDR3 sequence is CSAKTGGEETQYF. For the CDR3, the DNA is TGCAGCGCCAAAACAGGGGGCGAAGAGACCCAGTACTTC.

This chain connects TRBV10-3 to TRBJ2-3; no clear D gene. Germline V gene sequence: CDR1 ENHRY, CDR2 SYGVKD. The CDR3 has 17 residues. V shed 2 bases and J shed 1 base, with 16 bases lying between them. CDR3 bases: TGTGCCATCAGTGAGCCAACCCTCGTCAGAGGCACAGATACGCAGTATTTT. It is translated as CAISEPTLVRGTDTQYF.

The rearrangement joins TRBV7-9 to TRBJ2-5; 8 bases match TRBD1. The CDR3 covers 16 residues. Looked up from germline, CDR1 is SEHNR and CDR2 is FQNEAQ (reference sequence). The V gene end was trimmed by 5 bases and the J gene end by 4 bases; junction bases not matched to a gene: 12. CDR3 residues: CASSPSTGEVVETQYF. The DNA for the CDR3 is TGTGCCAGCAGCCCATCGACAGGGGAGGTCGTAGAGACCCAGTACTTC.

The chain recombines TRBV5-4 with TRBJ1-3; no clear D gene. V dropped 0 bases and J dropped 1 base, with 8 bases sitting between them. The CDR3 contains 15 residues. Germline V CDR1 and CDR2: SGHNT, YYREEE (reference sequence). The DNA for the CDR3 is TGTGCCAGCAGCTTGGAACAGCCATCTGGAAACACCATATATTTT. Translated: CASSLEQPSGNTIYF.

There are a few counts of this clonotype. The DNA for the CDR3 is TGTGCCAGCAGTCCAATCGGGACACCCGAGCAGTACGTC. This encodes CASSPIGTPEQYV. The chain employs TRBV28 and TRBJ2-7; possible D gene TRBD1, 6 bases. Trimming cost V 5 bases and J 6 bases, with 14 bases left between them. Germline CDR1 MDHEN, CDR2 SYDVKM. This CDR3 has 13 amino acids.

This rearrangement joins TRBV5-1 to TRBJ1-1; perhaps TRBD1 as D (5 bases). The CDR3 runs 15 residues. V gave up 4 bases and J gave up 4 bases, with 17 bases separating them. The germline V gene has CDR1 SGHRS and CDR2 YFSETQ. In nucleotides, the CDR3 is TGCGCCAGCAGCGGACCGGGACGGGACTCCACTGAAGCTTTCTTT. Translation: CASSGPGRDSTEAFF.

This sequence joins TRBV5-1 and TRBJ2-2; the D gene is possibly TRBD2 (6 bases). V gave up 3 bases and J gave up 6 bases, with 15 bases separating them. The CDR3 runs to 15 residues. Germline loops: CDR1 SGHRS, CDR2 YFSETQ. The CDR3 sequence: CASSSISGGPGELFF. The CDR3 region has the DNA TGCGCCAGCAGCTCAATTAGCGGCGGACCCGGGGAGCTGTTTTTT.

This rearrangement joins TRBV4-1 to TRBJ2-3; D possibly corresponds to TRBD2 (5 bases). CDR1 and CDR2 from the germline V gene are MGHRA and YSYEKL. Between the trimmed V and J ends, which lost 4 bases and 4 bases, there was a span of 21 bases. The CDR3 runs 17 residues. The CDR3 nucleotides are TGCGCCAGCAGCCCCAGTTCCTTAGCGCGTCGGGCAGATACGCAGTATTTT. This gives the protein CASSPSSLARRADTQYF.

This clonotype was recorded a few times. V usage is TRBV4-3 and J usage is TRBJ1-1; TRBD1 agrees at 7 bases. The junction had 7 bases not matched to a gene; V was cut back by 3 bases and J by 0 bases. This CDR3 comprises 16 residues. The germline V gene encodes CDR1 LGHNA and CDR2 YSLEER. The chain's CDR3 is CASSQRTGQVNTEAFF. The CDR3 DNA follows: TGCGCCAGCAGCCAGCGGACAGGTCAGGTGAACACTGAAGCTTTCTTT.

This clonotype has more than one count but fewer than ten. The chain uses TRBV3-1 and TRBJ2-2; either TRBD1 or TRBD2 may supply D (6 bases each). V shed 0 bases and J shed 3 bases, with 11 bases lying between them. This CDR3 is built from 16 residues. From germline, CDR1 is LGHDT and CDR2 YNNKEL (reference sequence). The CDR3 reads CASSQDNGGYTGELFF. The DNA of the CDR3 is TGTGCCAGCAGCCAAGATAACGGGGGCTACACCGGGGAGCTGTTTTTT.

The chain joins TRBV9 to TRBJ2-1, with D perhaps TRBD2 (7 bases). The CDR3 is made up of 17 amino acids. CDR1 SGDLS and CDR2 YYNGEE come from the germline V gene. Trimming removed 0 bases at V and 4 bases at J, with 17 bases between. The CDR3 bases are TGTGCCAGCAGCGTAGAGAGGAAGGGGGGGGCATACAATGAGCAGTTCTTC. Protein product: CASSVERKGGAYNEQFF. Looking up the rest from reference TRBV9 and TRBJ2-1 gives the full variable domain: DSGVTQTPKHLITATGQRVTLRCSPRSGDLSVYWYQQSLDQGLQFLIQYYNGEERAKGNILERFSAQQFPDLHSELNLSSLELGDSALYFCASSVERKGGAYNEQFFGPGTRLTVL.

The chain carries TRBV5-1 and TRBJ2-5, with D perhaps given as TRBD1 or TRBD2 (6 bases each). The CDR3 has 13 amino acids. Trimming removed 5 bases at V and 5 bases at J, with 13 bases between. Germline V gives CDR1 SGHRS, CDR2 YFSETQ. The CDR3 DNA reads TGCGCCAGCAGATCGGGGGCTCGGGAGACCCAGTACTTC. Amino acids: CASRSGARETQYF.

This clonotype came up a few times. The chain uses TRBV7-9 and TRBJ1-2; D is possibly TRBD1 (6 bases). Germline values: CDR1 SEHNR, CDR2 FQNEAQ (reference sequence). The CDR3 length is 14 residues. Trimming stripped 6 bases from V and 0 bases from J, with 11 bases between. CDR3: CASRPDRSNYGYTF. In DNA form, the CDR3 reads TGTGCCAGCAGGCCCGACAGGTCTAACTATGGCTACACCTTC.

This clonotype has more than one count but fewer than ten. J is TRBJ2-5 and V is TRBV20-1, with D uncertain. The germline gives CDR1 DFQATT, CDR2 SNEGSKA (reference sequence). V lost 0 bases and J lost 5, with 16 bases in between. This CDR3 has 15 amino acids. The CDR3 spells CSARDPERGRETQYF. The CDR3 coding sequence is TGCAGTGCTAGAGATCCAGAACGAGGTCGGGAGACCCAGTACTTC.

This clonotype was detected a few times. V gene TRBV20-1 combines with J gene TRBJ2-3, with no clear D. Germline V gene sequence: CDR1 DFQATT, CDR2 SNEGSKA (reference sequence). The CDR3 loop spans 13 amino acids. The CDR3: CLVPFIGADTQYF. In nucleotides, the CDR3 is TGCCTCGTGCCCTTTATCGGTGCAGATACGCAGTATTTT.

This clonotype was seen a few times. The chain combines TRBV3-1 with TRBJ2-7; 10 bases align to TRBD2. V gave up 5 bases and J gave up 3 bases; unmatched junction bases: 4. The CDR3 is made up of 14 amino acids. The germline CDR1 and CDR2 sequences are LGHDT and YNNKEL (reference sequence). The CDR3 DNA follows: TGTGCCAGCAGCAAATGGACTAGCGGCTACGAGCAGTACTTC. Its translation: CASSKWTSGYEQYF.

V usage is TRBV29-1 and J usage is TRBJ2-1; possible D gene TRBD1, 5 bases. Germline V gene sequence: CDR1 SQVTM, CDR2 ANQGSEA. Trimming shortened V by 7 bases and J by 4 bases, and 8 bases separated the two germline ends. The CDR3 consists of 11 residues. The CDR3 spells CSAAGYNEQFF. The CDR3, as DNA: TGCAGCGCCGCAGGGTACAATGAGCAGTTCTTC.

The rearrangement joins TRBV10-3 to TRBJ1-5; a possible D gene is TRBD1 (5 bases). Trimming took off 0 bases at V and 2 bases at J, with 5 bases between the two ends. Germline V gene sequence: CDR1 ENHRY, CDR2 SYGVKD. The CDR3 extends over 14 amino acids. This CDR3 is CAISESRGNQPQHF. For the CDR3, the DNA is TGTGCCATCAGTGAGTCCAGGGGCAATCAGCCCCAGCATTTT.

The chain couples TRBV28 to TRBJ1-5; no definite D call. The CDR3 has 15 amino acids. Deletions cut 7 bases from V and 4 bases from J, with 17 bases between. Germline V gene lookup returns CDR1 MDHEN and CDR2 SYDVKM. The CDR3 nucleotides read TGTGCCAGCAAATTTTCAGGAGCAGCTAATCAGCCCCAGCATTTT. This translates into CASKFSGAANQPQHF.

This clonotype was seen a handful of times. The rearrangement links TRBV4-3 to TRBJ2-7; possibly TRBD1 for D (6 bases). V was pared by 0 bases and J by 0 bases, with 9 bases between. Germline V gives CDR1 LGHNA, CDR2 YSLEER. The CDR3 is 15 residues long. The CDR3 sequence: CASSQDGGDSYEQYF. CDR3 DNA sequence: TGCGCCAGCAGCCAAGATGGGGGCGACTCCTACGAGCAGTACTTC.

CDR3 sequence: CSARTGGEYQPQHF. CDR3 bases: TGCAGTGCTCGGACAGGGGGCGAATATCAGCCCCAGCATTTT. This sequence joins TRBV20-1 and TRBJ1-5, with 11 bases identical to TRBD1. The CDR3 totals 14 residues. Germline V gene lookup returns CDR1 DFQATT and CDR2 SNEGSKA (reference sequence). The V gene end was trimmed by 5 bases and the J gene end by 5 bases; junction bases not matched to a gene: 5.

The chain combines TRBV5-1 with TRBJ2-7; no reliable D call. Germline loops: CDR1 SGHRS, CDR2 YFSETQ. This CDR3 spans 14 amino acids. Trimming took 0 bases from V and 5 from J, leaving 12 bases between them. The CDR3 DNA is TGCGCCAGCAGCTTGGAGTCACACGCAGACGAGCAGTACTTC. This sequence encodes CASSLESHADEQYF.

The chain couples TRBV27 to TRBJ2-2; D possibly uses TRBD1 or TRBD2 (5 bases each). V lost 8 bases to trimming and J lost 3 bases, with 10 bases between them. The V gene's germline CDR1 is MNHEY and CDR2 SMNVEV (reference sequence). The CDR3 runs to 13 residues. DNA of the CDR3: TGTGCCAGCGGGCTGGGGGACACCGGGGAGCTGTTTTTT. Residues: CASGLGDTGELFF.